The present T cell receptor (beta chain) was sequenced within a study of CD8+CD57+ T cells in acquired aplastic anemia. Study details: Across the sorted CD4+ and CD8+ cells, DNA amounts averaged roughly 3.5 ug. Study conclusions and caveats: A set of twenty-nine CD8+ CDR3 sequences was shared between patients and controls, and these sequences appeared highly expressed in patients.

CD8+CD57+ cell expansion, shown by flow cytometry, had occurred in the patients selected for sequencing. The cohort consisted entirely of patients having severe acquired aplastic anemia. There was no therapy given to any patient before the blood sampling took place. Comments on this clonotype: The antigen is not known.

Genomic DNA templated the TCR beta VDJ and CDR3 profiling. TCRdb called the reads again in MiXCR, with one record for every CDR3 protein. Altogether roughly 180,000 distinct CDR3 sequences are present, roughly 63% being singletons, with the ten largest covering approximately 40%. This CDR3 spans 16 amino acids. J lost 7 bases, V lost 2 bases, and 9 bases had no gene match. Germline V gene sequence: CDR1 SGHRS, CDR2 YFSETQ. The clonotype was recovered from a human donor with aplastic anemia. The rearrangement joins TRBV5-1 to TRBJ1-6; 7 bases map to TRBD1. Sample: sorted CD4+, CD8+, or CD8+CD57+ T cells (not recorded which) from PBMCs. The CDR3 here is CASSLPGQAINSPLHF. The DNA for the CDR3 is TGCGCCAGCAGCTTACCAGGACAGGCAATCAATTCACCCCTCCACTTT.